This T cell receptor (beta chain) was captured in a study of shared clonotypes between healthy human individuals. This clone was seen only once. The study ran the assay at deep level. Assay used: immunoSEQ multiplex PCR; TCRdb lists only in-frame clones, some missing. The sample has some 1.4 million clones, approximately 96% seen once; the top ten hold 1.2%. From germline, CDR1 is MDHEN and CDR2 SYDVKM. Trimming at V came to 10 bases and at J to 1 base, leaving 9 bases not matched to a gene. This CDR3 region has 15 residues. Only Caucasian adults living in Nashville, Tennessee made up the donor group. The split of CD4+ cells yielded CD45RA+ naive and CD45RA-negative memory subsets.

The sequence was obtained from a man aged 25 to 40 in good health. Source material: naive CD4+ T cells sorted from blood. Subset: CD45RA+ positively selected. This sequence joins TRBV28 and TRBJ2-1; 8 positions agree with TRBD2. The CDR3 reads CATLTSAYSYNEQFF. CDR3 DNA: TGTGCCACCTTGACTAGCGCCTATTCCTACAATGAGCAGTTCTTC.